This T cell receptor (beta chain) was retrieved from a study of cytomegalovirus exposure and HLA in healthy donors. Turning to this clone: Its matching antigen is unknown.

Overall study findings and caveats: Certain sequence variants were highly shared and formed a cluster, and this cluster was likely a sequencing artifact. A later analysis linked a missense DCLRE1C variant to TCR beta V- and J-gene trimming. Roughly uniform depth of sequencing across donors was assumed in presence/absence analyses.

Trimming removed 1 base at V and 0 bases at J, with 10 bases between. Germline loops: CDR1 GTSNPN, CDR2 SVGIG (reference sequence). This CDR3 comprises 15 residues. PCR used 60 Vbeta primers and 13 Jbeta primers. The table came from immunoSEQ multiplex PCR; TCRdb's copy has only in-frame clones and leaves some out. Of 240,000 or so clones in the sample, around 81% were seen once. This receptor was identified in a woman aged 55 to 70 in good health and CMV-seropositive. Sequences were obtained from PBMCs. The rearrangement uses TRBV30 and TRBJ1-5; a possible D gene is TRBD1 (5 bases). CDR3 loop: CAWSAGAASNQPQHF. CDR3 nucleotide sequence: TGTGCCTGGAGTGCTGGGGCAGCTAGCAATCAGCCCCAGCATTTT.